Listed here are 32 T cell receptor beta chains from one sample, sequenced in a study of tumour-infiltrating T cells in Burkitt lymphoma. Sequenced by immunoSEQ multiplex PCR; TCRdb stores in-frame clones only, minus some. The sample comprises 14,000 or so clones, approximately 29% of which are singletons, and 6% to 8% rests with the top ten. Sequenced input: tumor tissue. The receptors stem from a human donor with diffuse large B-cell lymphoma.

V gene TRBV28 combines with J gene TRBJ2-1, with 7 bases fitting TRBD1. Losses at the gene ends were 6 bases for V and 8 bases for J; bases not matched to a gene: 13. Germline values: CDR1 MDHEN, CDR2 SYDVKM. This CDR3 region has 15 residues. CDR3 nucleotide sequence: TGTGCCAGCAGCCGAGACAGGGTGGCTGTTGATGAGCAGTTCTTC. This codes for CASSRDRVAVDEQFF.

V is TRBV28 and J is TRBJ1-5, with D possibly TRBD1 on 5 matching bases. Trimming took off 7 bases at V and 0 bases at J, with 10 bases between the two ends. In germline, CDR1 is MDHEN, CDR2 SYDVKM. This CDR3 comprises 14 residues. The CDR3 DNA is TGTGCCAGCAAAGGACACCTTAGCAATCAGCCCCAGCATTTT. It encodes CASKGHLSNQPQHF.

By sample share, this clone is medium-sized. The V gene is TRBV28, the J gene TRBJ2-1; TRBD2 agrees at 14 bases. Germline V gives CDR1 MDHEN, CDR2 SYDVKM. V shed 4 bases and J 9 bases; nucleotides not matched to a gene: 8. The CDR3 is 16 amino acids. CDR3 protein: CASSCRLAGGPVEQFF. The CDR3 coding sequence is TGTGCCAGCAGTTGTAGACTAGCGGGAGGGCCCGTTGAGCAGTTCTTC.

The V and J genes are TRBV7-2 and TRBJ1-4, with a possible D match to TRBD1 (5 bases). The CDR3 covers 13 residues. V gave up 1 base and J gave up 6 bases, with 6 bases separating them. The germline V gene has CDR1 SGHTA and CDR2 FQGNSA. The CDR3 protein is CASSLGRDEKLFF. The CDR3 DNA sequence: TGTGCCAGCAGCTTAGGCAGGGATGAAAAACTGTTTTTT.

The genes are TRBV7-9 and TRBJ2-2; D tentatively fits TRBD1 or TRBD2 (5 bases each). V was trimmed by 1 base and J by 9 bases, leaving 9 bases between them. CDR3 length: 13 residues. Germline V gives CDR1 SEHNR, CDR2 FQNEAQ (reference sequence). CDR3 in DNA: TGTGCCAGCAGCTTAGTCGGGGACCGGGAGCTGTTTTTT. It translates to CASSLVGDRELFF.

This clone was found a few times. The chain is built from TRBV19 and TRBJ1-5; possible D gene TRBD1, 5 bases. Trimming took 3 bases from V and 6 from J, leaving 15 bases between them. Germline V lookup: CDR1 LNHDA, CDR2 SQIVND (reference sequence). The CDR3 spans 15 residues. Here the CDR3 reads CASSIGGGGSQPQHF. As DNA, the CDR3 is TGTGCCAGTAGTATCGGTGGCGGGGGTAGTCAGCCCCAGCATTTT.

This sequence joins TRBV6-5 and TRBJ2-5, with 8 bases lining up with TRBD1. Germline CDR1 reads MNHEY; CDR2 reads SVGAGI. Trimming took 0 bases from V and 5 from J; bases not matched to a gene: 2. This CDR3 has 14 residues. CDR3 sequence reads: CASSYSGTGETQYF. CDR3 nucleotides: TGTGCCAGCAGTTACTCTGGGACAGGCGAGACCCAGTACTTC.

The CDR3 loop reads CASSGTLFRTSGTYNEQFF. The CDR3 nucleotides read TGTGCCAGCAGCGGGACCTTATTTCGGACTAGCGGAACCTACAATGAGCAGTTCTTC. The V gene is TRBV9, the J gene TRBJ2-1; 10 bases agree with TRBD2. The CDR3 contains 19 residues. V trimming: 3 bases; J trimming: 2 bases; junction bases outside the gene matches: 14. Germline CDR1 reads SGDLS; CDR2 reads YYNGEE.

This chain uses TRBV5-1 with TRBJ2-7, with 7 bases matching TRBD1. CDR1 and CDR2 from the germline V gene are SGHRS and YFSETQ. After removal of 7 bases from V and 5 bases from J, the junction contained 3 bases not matched to a gene. The CDR3 contains 11 residues. The CDR3 sequence is CASSQGNEQYF. CDR3 coding DNA: TGCGCCAGCTCACAGGGGAACGAGCAGTACTTC.

The genes are TRBV27 and TRBJ2-7; 9 bases line up with TRBD1. Germline trimming cut 0 bases from V and 0 bases from J; bases unmatched to any gene: 9. The V gene's germline CDR1 is MNHEY and CDR2 SMNVEV (reference sequence). CDR3 length: 18 residues. The CDR3 region is CASSLSFPGGQGSYEQYF. The CDR3 region has the DNA TGTGCCAGCAGTTTATCTTTCCCCGGGGGACAGGGCTCCTACGAGCAGTACTTC.

The rearrangement uses TRBV9 and TRBJ2-2; D is tentatively TRBD1 or TRBD2 (6 bases each). This CDR3 is built from 17 residues. V dropped 3 bases and J dropped 5 bases, with 20 bases sitting between them. Germline V gene sequence: CDR1 SGDLS, CDR2 YYNGEE. The CDR3 nucleotides are TGTGCCAGCAGCGGACAGGCGCTAGCGCATAAGACCGGGGAGCTGTTTTTT. Its protein is CASSGQALAHKTGELFF.

This clone has just a few counts. The V and J genes are TRBV27 and TRBJ2-7; D call uncertain. This CDR3 has 13 residues. Looked up from germline, CDR1 is MNHEY and CDR2 is SMNVEV (reference sequence). V lost 2 bases, J lost 0 bases, and 5 bases lay in between. The CDR3 sequence: CASSLTGSYEQYF. DNA for the CDR3: TGTGCCAGCAGTTTAACGGGCTCCTACGAGCAGTACTTC.

The rearrangement links TRBV29-1 to TRBJ2-2, with TRBD1 as a possible D gene (5 bases). Germline assignment: CDR1 SQVTM and CDR2 ANQGSEA. This CDR3 is 13 amino acids long. Trimming took 2 bases from V and 4 from J, leaving 8 bases between them. This CDR3 is CSVEYGATGELFF. CDR3 sequence (DNA): TGCAGCGTTGAATATGGGGCCACCGGGGAGCTGTTTTTT.

The V and J genes are TRBV6-5 and TRBJ2-1; 7 bases line up with TRBD1. Germline V gene data show CDR1 as MNHEY and CDR2 as SVGAGI. This CDR3 is 14 amino acids long. Losses at the gene ends were 2 bases for V and 2 bases for J; bases not matched to a gene: 0. In DNA, the CDR3 is TGTGCCAGCAGTTACCAGGGGGCCTACAATGAGCAGTTCTTC. This translates into CASSYQGAYNEQFF.

This clone was observed a handful of times. V usage is TRBV19 and J usage is TRBJ2-7; D tentatively reads TRBD1 or TRBD2 (5 bases each). With 3 bases removed from V and 4 bases from J, the gap between germline ends came to 10 bases. CDR3 length: 13 amino acids. Germline V gives CDR1 LNHDA, CDR2 SQIVND (reference sequence). The CDR3 is CASSMGVGYEQYF. The DNA for the CDR3 is TGTGCCAGTAGTATGGGGGTAGGGTACGAGCAGTACTTC.

J is TRBJ1-5 and V is TRBV19, with unresolved D. With 4 bases removed from V and 0 bases from J, the gap between germline ends came to 10 bases. There are 15 residues in the CDR3. The V gene's germline CDR1 is LNHDA and CDR2 SQIVND (reference sequence). The CDR3 reads CASSRTGDSNQPQHF. The CDR3 DNA sequence: TGTGCCAGTAGTAGGACGGGAGATAGCAATCAGCCCCAGCATTTT.

This chain links TRBV28 with TRBJ1-5; TRBD1 might be the D (5 bases). This CDR3 has 15 residues. V dropped 7 bases and J dropped 4 bases, with 17 bases sitting between them. Germline assignment: CDR1 MDHEN and CDR2 SYDVKM. For the CDR3, the DNA is TGTGCCAGCATCCCCGGGCAGGGAGAGAATCAGCCCCAGCATTTT. This sequence encodes CASIPGQGENQPQHF.

The chain uses TRBV4-1 and TRBJ2-2; D is perhaps TRBD1 (6 bases). The CDR3 length is 17 residues. V shed 3 bases and J shed 1 base, with 15 bases lying between them. Germline V gene sequence: CDR1 MGHRA, CDR2 YSYEKL. This CDR3 reads CASSHPGTTRNTGELFF. CDR3 in DNA: TGCGCCAGCAGCCACCCAGGGACAACCAGGAACACCGGGGAGCTGTTTTTT.

The V and J genes are TRBV4-1 and TRBJ2-1, with TRBD2 matching over 7 bases. The CDR3 sequence is 18 residues long. Germline V gene lookup returns CDR1 MGHRA and CDR2 YSYEKL. Trimming took 3 bases from V and 4 from J; bases not matched to a gene: 15. CDR3: CASSHQPRASGGYNEQFF. CDR3 bases: TGCGCCAGCAGCCACCAACCTCGAGCTAGCGGAGGGTACAATGAGCAGTTCTTC.

Only one count was recorded for this clone. The J gene is TRBJ1-5, the V gene TRBV6-6; D might be TRBD1 (6 bases). V lost 2 bases and J lost 7, with 9 bases in between. CDR1 and CDR2 from the germline V gene are MNHNY and SVGAGI (reference sequence). The CDR3 is 13 residues long. The DNA of the CDR3 is TGTGCCAGCAGTTACACCAGGGGACAGCCCCAGCATTTT. Translation gives CASSYTRGQPQHF.

This clone ranks as medium-sized (0.01 to 0.1%). The chain employs TRBV5-4 and TRBJ1-1; D is unclear. Looked up from germline, CDR1 is SGHNT and CDR2 is YYREEE (reference sequence). The CDR3 consists of 13 residues. Trimming removed 1 base from V and 1 base from J, with 5 bases in between. In DNA, the CDR3 is TGTGCCAGCAGCTTGCACACGAACACTGAAGCTTTCTTT. This encodes CASSLHTNTEAFF.

J is TRBJ2-3 and V is TRBV15; D ambiguous. Between the trimmed V and J ends, which lost 1 base and 4 bases, there was a span of 3 bases. Germline assignment: CDR1 LNHNV and CDR2 YYDKDF (reference sequence). The CDR3 has 12 amino acids. The CDR3 spells CATSRGPDTQYF. The CDR3 DNA sequence: TGTGCCACCAGCAGAGGTCCAGATACGCAGTATTTT. The full variable domain, rest sourced from reference TRBV15 and TRBJ2-3, is DAMVIQNPRYQVTQFGKPVTLSCSQTLNHNVMYWYQQKSSQAPKLLFHYYDKDFNNEADTPDNFQSRRPNTSFCFLDIRSPGLGDTAMYLCATSRGPDTQYFGPGTRLTVL.

In this sample, this clone turned up a few times. This chain uses TRBV2 with TRBJ1-1; D unclear. The V end lost 5 bases, the J end lost 4 bases, and 17 bases lay between the germline ends. This CDR3 has 15 residues. Germline CDR1 is SNHLY and CDR2 is FYNNEI. The CDR3 loop is CASSRELGYGTEAFF. CDR3 DNA sequence: TGTGCCAGCAGTCGAGAACTTGGATATGGCACTGAAGCTTTCTTT.

This clone was seen once. The chain employs TRBV5-1 and TRBJ2-3, with TRBD1 as a possible D gene (6 bases). V was pared by 2 bases and J by 4 bases, with 20 bases between. The CDR3 consists of 17 residues. Germline CDR1 SGHRS, CDR2 YFSETQ. This CDR3 is CASSLGNSGDPPDTQYF. CDR3 sequence (DNA): TGCGCCAGCAGCTTAGGGAACTCAGGGGATCCCCCAGATACGCAGTATTTT.

The chain employs TRBV29-1 and TRBJ1-5; D is ambiguous. Per the germline V gene, CDR1 is SQVTM and CDR2 is ANQGSEA. The germline V and J ends were trimmed by 4 bases and 2 bases, with 6 bases remaining between them. The CDR3 contains 12 residues. The CDR3 DNA reads as TGCAGCGTTGCGGATGGCAATCAGCCCCAGCATTTT. This encodes CSVADGNQPQHF. Looking up the rest from reference TRBV29-1 and TRBJ1-5 gives the full variable domain: SAVISQKPSRDICQRGTSLTIQCQVDSQVTMMFWYRQQPGQSLTLIATANQGSEATYESGFVIDKFPISRPNLTFSTLTVSNMSPEDSSIYLCSVADGNQPQHFGDGTRLSIL.

The chain has TRBV2 and TRBJ2-2; the match to TRBD2 covers 11 bases. CDR3 length equals 15 residues. Germline assignment: CDR1 SNHLY and CDR2 FYNNEI. Losses at the gene ends were 4 bases for V and 5 bases for J; bases not matched to a gene: 3. The CDR3, as DNA: TGTGCCAGCAGTGCCTTAGCGGGAGGGACCGGGGAGCTGTTTTTT. It is translated as CASSALAGGTGELFF.

The chain uses TRBV4-1 and TRBJ1-1, with D unclear. V was clipped by 0 bases and J by 4 bases, with 6 bases between them. Germline CDR1 reads MGHRA; CDR2 reads YSYEKL. The CDR3 covers 13 residues. The CDR3 protein is CASSQEGITEAFF. CDR3 nucleotides: TGCGCCAGCAGCCAAGAGGGTATCACTGAAGCTTTCTTT.

This chain links TRBV2 with TRBJ2-7; 8 nucleotides agree with TRBD1. The CDR3 covers 14 residues. With V trimmed by 8 bases and J by 2 bases, 8 bases remained unmatched. Germline loops: CDR1 SNHLY, CDR2 FYNNEI. Here the CDR3 DNA reads TGTGCCAGCCAGACAGGGACAGGACCCTACGAGCAGTACTTC. The encoded protein is CASQTGTGPYEQYF.

The DNA of the CDR3 is TGTGCCAGCAGCGCCGGAGGGTACACTGAAGCTTTCTTT. Amino acid sequence: CASSAGGYTEAFF. This chain links TRBV14 with TRBJ1-1; D gene unclear. The CDR3 consists of 13 residues. Between the trimmed V and J ends, which lost 5 bases and 3 bases, there was a span of 10 bases. Germline V gene lookup returns CDR1 SGHDN and CDR2 FVKESK.

In its sample, this clone was seen a few times. This chain joins TRBV7-9 and TRBJ1-4; D unresolved. The CDR3 has 15 amino acids. Trimming removed 5 bases at V and 5 bases at J, with 15 bases between. Per germline, CDR1 SEHNR and CDR2 FQNEAQ (reference sequence). CDR3 sequence: CASSPSVRSNEKLFF. In nucleotides, the CDR3 is TGTGCCAGCAGCCCTAGTGTAAGGTCGAATGAAAAACTGTTTTTT.

The chain has TRBV28 and TRBJ2-4; D is ambiguous. The V end lost 5 bases, the J end lost 3 bases, and 8 bases lay between the germline ends. This CDR3 is 13 amino acids long. Per germline, CDR1 MDHEN and CDR2 SYDVKM. In DNA, the CDR3 is TGTGCCAGCAGTACATTGAACAAAAACATTCAGTACTTC. Amino acid sequence: CASSTLNKNIQYF.

The chain combines TRBV28 with TRBJ1-5, with a possible D match to TRBD1 (5 bases). Germline values: CDR1 MDHEN, CDR2 SYDVKM. Trimming took off 3 bases at V and 7 bases at J, with 16 bases between the two ends. The CDR3 runs to 15 residues. CDR3 region: CASSFSSGGRQPQHF. The CDR3 nucleotides read TGTGCCAGCAGTTTTAGTAGTGGGGGTCGACAGCCCCAGCATTTT.